This T cell receptor beta chain was observed in a study of T cells expressing NK-cell markers (TCRdb year 2020). Notes on the research overall: In sorted CD3+CD56+NKG2C+, CD3+CD56+NKG2C- and CD3+CD56-NKG2C+ T-cell subsets from roughly 8 donors, TCR beta-chain repertoires were profiled. Seven of the eight sequenced donors were HCMV-seropositive and one was HCMV-seronegative. The study sequenced eight donors, all healthy volunteers chosen at random: three men and five women. Libraries were sequenced as 2 x 150 bp reads on Illumina HiSeq 2000/2500, MiSeq or NextSeq. What the work shows at the level of the full study, not this receptor alone: Those dominant clonotypes were again the most abundant among CD3+CD56-NKG2C+ cells in a handful of donors, at roughly 25-65%. Whether the expanded NKG2C-expressing T cell clones were specific for HCMV antigens remained unclear. In several donors, the dominant CD3+CD56+NKG2C+ clonotypes were among the top 10 CD8+ clonotypes and accounted for roughly 1.0-7.5% of CD8+ T cells.

A word on this clonotype: The antigen this receptor binds is unknown.

To determine HCMV serostatus, a commercial ELISA kit was used to detect HCMV-specific IgG in serum. Ficoll density gradient centrifugation was used to isolate peripheral blood mononuclear cells from blood. The CDR3, cysteine through phenylalanine, is 18 amino acids long. The nucleotide record is missing. Instrument on record: Illumina HiSeq 2000. 5'RACE template switching, by which a universal primer site and unique molecular identifiers were added, was used to make TCR beta cDNA libraries. cDNA synthesis was primed from the TCR beta constant segment, followed by two successive PCR amplification steps. Turning to the authors' computational methods: MIGEC handled demultiplexing of the reads and grouping by UMI, while MiTCR was used to assemble and quantify clonotypes. Only TCR cDNA sequences supported by at least two reads were kept to exclude erroneous sequences. The tcR package was used for downstream repertoire analysis, and clonotypes were matched across fractions by CDR3 nucleotide sequence plus V segment. VDJmatch was used to annotate antigen specificity against VDJdb, with one amino acid substitution in CDR3 permitted. After TCRdb reprocessed the reads, each CDR3 protein sequence was kept as one row, without DNA. The V and J calls shown here were made by TCRdb, not taken from the authors' results. The sample's own table lists roughly 180,000 distinct CDR3 sequences. The ten largest clonotypes hold approximately 17% of the sample.

This clonotype originated in a woman aged 18 to 75 in good health. The chain is made from TRBV12-3 or TRBV12-4 and TRBJ1-5. Sequenced input: blood T cells: a sorted CD56 or NKG2C T cell subset, CD4+ or CD8+ T cells, or bulk PBMC T cells (not recorded which). The CDR3 region: CASSSQWRTVSGNQPQHF.